The 20 T cell receptor beta chains below all came from one sample that was sequenced in a study of response to subunit inactivated influenza vaccine. TCRdb itself ran the RT-PCR reads through MiXCR, one entry per CDR3 protein. Counted here are 500,000 to 600,000 distinct CDR3 sequences, approximately 7.1% occurring once; the ten biggest clones make up 10% to 15%. The specimen was PBMCs from blood, collected roughly 24 months after vaccination. The receptors come from a man aged 50-75 years who received an inactivated influenza vaccine.

This chain uses TRBV5-6 with TRBJ2-4, with D uncertain. CDR1 and CDR2 from the germline V gene are SGHDT and YYEEEE. The CDR3 loop spans 17 amino acids. Trimming left V 2 bases short and J 0 bases short, with 15 bases between. The CDR3 loop is CASSFLSVLLAKNIQYF. CDR3 sequence (DNA): TGTGCCAGCAGCTTCCTCAGTGTTCTTCTAGCCAAAAACATTCAGTACTTC.

To note about this clonotype: A much larger clone sits a single nucleotide away, making a read error possible. The chain carries TRBV6-6 and TRBJ2-7; the D is unclear. V was cut by 0 bases and J by 2 bases, with 5 bases left in between. The CDR3 covers 13 residues. Germline V gives CDR1 MNHNY, CDR2 SVGAGI (reference sequence). The DNA of the CDR3 is TGTGCCAGCAGTTACTCTATCGCCTACGAGCAGTACTTC. Protein product: CASSYSIAYEQYF.

Only a few counts were recorded for this clonotype. The rearrangement uses TRBV7-2 and TRBJ2-3; 10 bases map to TRBD1. Trimming took 5 bases from V and 6 from J; bases not matched to a gene: 8. This CDR3 comprises 15 residues. CDR1 is SGHTA, CDR2 FQGNSA, per germline. CDR3 residues: CASSLRQGAPDTQYF. For the CDR3, the DNA is TGTGCCAGCAGCCTTCGACAGGGGGCCCCTGATACGCAGTATTTT.

This clonotype appeared a few times. The genes are TRBV5-1 and TRBJ2-7; D tentatively fits TRBD1 or TRBD2 (5 bases each). This CDR3 spans 15 amino acids. V was cut by 0 bases and J by 2 bases, with 12 bases left in between. Germline V gene data show CDR1 as SGHRS and CDR2 as YFSETQ. The CDR3 region is CASSLVAGTTYEQYF. In nucleotides, the CDR3 is TGCGCCAGCAGCTTGGTTGCCGGGACCACCTACGAGCAGTACTTC.

This clonotype occurred a few times. This chain uses TRBV20-1 with TRBJ1-4; D is uncertain. This CDR3 has 12 amino acids. Trimming removed 6 bases at V and 5 bases at J, with 10 bases between. CDR1 DFQATT and CDR2 SNEGSKA come from the germline V gene (reference sequence). This CDR3 reads CSAAFTNEKLFF. CDR3 nucleotides: TGCAGTGCCGCGTTTACAAATGAAAAACTGTTTTTT.

In its sample, this clonotype was seen a few times. CDR3 nucleotides: TGTGCCATCAGTGTAGGGGTGGAGGATACGCAGTATTTT. Translated: CAISVGVEDTQYF. This sequence joins TRBV10-3 and TRBJ2-3; a weak D match, TRBD1 (5 bases). Germline loops: CDR1 ENHRY, CDR2 SYGVKD. Trimming cost V 4 bases and J 6 bases, with 11 bases left between them. This CDR3 comprises 13 residues.

This clonotype was found many times. This chain uses TRBV6-1 with TRBJ2-7; the D gene is possibly TRBD2 (6 bases). From germline, CDR1 is MNHNS and CDR2 SASEGT. This CDR3 spans 14 amino acids. Trimming shortened V by 8 bases and J by 2 bases, and 16 bases separated the two germline ends. The CDR3 here is CASLRGTHAYEQYF. The CDR3 DNA sequence: TGTGCCAGCCTAAGAGGGACTCACGCCTACGAGCAGTACTTC.

This clonotype was observed many times. The J gene is TRBJ1-2, the V gene TRBV7-3, with TRBD1 identical over 7 bases. This CDR3 region has 13 residues. Germline V gives CDR1 SGHTA, CDR2 FQGTGA. Trimming cost V 5 bases and J 4 bases; bases outside gene matches: 4. CDR3 DNA sequence: TGTGCCAGCAGCCCCGGACAGGCCTATGGCTACACCTTC. The encoded protein is CASSPGQAYGYTF.

This clonotype was seen repeatedly, ten times or more. The V and J genes are TRBV12-3 or TRBV12-4 and TRBJ2-1; 9 bases are shared with TRBD2. The CDR3 totals 13 residues. Trimming cost V 5 bases and J 11 bases; bases outside gene matches: 7. Here the CDR3 reads CASSAASGEQQFF. CDR3 nucleotides: TGTGCCAGCAGTGCCGCTAGCGGGGAACAGCAGTTCTTC.

This clonotype was recorded at least ten times. The chain carries TRBV7-9 and TRBJ1-2; D not certain. The ends were cut back, 4 bases at V and 5 bases at J, with 8 bases in the middle. From germline, CDR1 is SEHNR and CDR2 FQNEAQ (reference sequence). The CDR3 spans 12 residues. CDR3 in DNA: TGTGCCAGCAGCTCAACAGCTTATGGCTACACCTTC. As protein: CASSSTAYGYTF. The whole variable domain, filled in from reference TRBV7-9 and TRBJ1-2, reads DTGVSQNPRHKITKRGQNVTFRCDPISEHNRLYWYRQTLGQGPEFLTYFQNEAQLEKSRLLSDRFSAERPKGSFSTLEIQRTEQGDSAMYLCASSSTAYGYTFGSGTRLTVV.

J is TRBJ2-1 and V is TRBV20-1; the match to TRBD2 covers 7 bases. Germline V gene sequence: CDR1 DFQATT, CDR2 SNEGSKA (reference sequence). V was clipped by 4 bases and J by 6 bases; unmatched bases: 12. The CDR3 contains 15 residues. The CDR3 spells CSATGRAGLGNEQFF. The CDR3 region has the DNA TGCAGTGCTACGGGGAGGGCGGGTTTGGGCAATGAGCAGTTCTTC.

This clonotype was seen a handful of times. J is TRBJ2-5 and V is TRBV5-6, with a possible D match to TRBD1 (6 bases). The CDR3 is 15 residues long. The V gene's germline CDR1 is SGHDT and CDR2 YYEEEE. V lost 0 bases and J lost 4, with 13 bases in between. CDR3 residues: CASSLGRGVGETQYF. In DNA, the CDR3 is TGTGCCAGCAGCTTGGGCAGGGGAGTAGGAGAGACCCAGTACTTC. The entire variable domain, with the rest obtained from reference TRBV5-6 and TRBJ2-5, is as follows: DAGVTQSPTHLIKTRGQQVTLRCSPKSGHDTVSWYQQALGQGPQFIFQYYEEEERQRGNFPDRFSGHQFPNYSSELNVNALLLGDSALYLCASSLGRGVGETQYFGPGTRLLVL.

This clonotype was picked up a small number of times. This chain links TRBV12-3 or TRBV12-4 with TRBJ1-1, with D possibly matching TRBD1 (5 bases). Trimming took off 7 bases at V and 5 bases at J, with 14 bases between the two ends. The CDR3 totals 13 residues. The CDR3 here is CASMRGARTEAFF. CDR3 DNA sequence: TGTGCCAGCATGCGGGGCGCGCGGACTGAAGCTTTCTTT.

This clonotype was counted only a few times. V usage is TRBV29-1 and J usage is TRBJ2-7; D tentatively reads TRBD1 or TRBD2 (7 bases each). Per the germline V gene, CDR1 is SQVTM and CDR2 is ANQGSEA. The CDR3 length is 15 residues. Trimming took off 6 bases at V and 0 bases at J, with 18 bases between the two ends. CDR3 protein: CSVQGGGETSYEQYF. The CDR3 region has the DNA TGCAGCGTCCAGGGGGGGGGAGAGACCTCCTACGAGCAGTACTTC.

This clonotype turned up a few times. This sequence joins TRBV20-1 and TRBJ2-1; D might be TRBD1 or TRBD2, each matching 5 bases. CDR3 length equals 19 residues. The ends were cut back, 0 bases at V and 3 bases at J, with 24 bases in the middle. Germline V lookup: CDR1 DFQATT, CDR2 SNEGSKA (reference sequence). The CDR3 sequence is CSARDFRPTTRGNYNEQFF. The CDR3, as DNA: TGCAGTGCTAGAGATTTCCGGCCCACAACGAGGGGTAACTACAATGAGCAGTTCTTC.

V usage is TRBV3-1 and J usage is TRBJ1-6, with a possible D match to TRBD1 (6 bases). V was clipped by 2 bases and J by 14 bases, with 16 bases between them. CDR3 length: 14 amino acids. The germline gives CDR1 LGHDT, CDR2 YNNKEL (reference sequence). CDR3 region: CASSQLTGSGTLHF. Here the CDR3 DNA reads TGTGCCAGCAGCCAATTAACAGGGTCGGGGACCCTCCACTTT. The complete variable domain, with remaining parts taken from reference TRBV3-1 and TRBJ1-6, reads DTAVSQTPKYLVTQMGNDKSIKCEQNLGHDTMYWYKQDSKKFLKIMFSYNNKELIINETVPNRFSPKSPDKAHLNLHINSLELGDSAVYFCASSQLTGSGTLHFGNGTRLTVT.

Here the CDR3 DNA reads TGTGCCAGCAGCTTAGCGCTAGCGATCAATGAGCAGTTCTTC. It is translated as CASSLALAINEQFF. V and J are TRBV7-2 and TRBJ2-1; perhaps TRBD2 as D (6 bases). CDR1 and CDR2 (germline): SGHTA, FQGNSA. Trimming cost V 0 bases and J 6 bases, with 9 bases left between them. The CDR3 has 14 residues. Drawing the rest from reference TRBV7-2 and TRBJ2-1, the complete variable domain is GAGVSQSPSNKVTEKGKDVELRCDPISGHTALYWYRQSLGQGLEFLIYFQGNSAPDKSGLPSDRFSAERTGGSVSTLTIQRTQQEDSAVYLCASSLALAINEQFFGPGTRLTVL.

Comment on this clonotype: This may be a read error: a much more frequent sequence differs by one nucleotide. The J gene is TRBJ1-5, the V gene TRBV6-1, with D tentatively TRBD1 (5 bases). This CDR3 comprises 16 residues. Per the germline V gene, CDR1 is MNHNS and CDR2 is SASEGT. CDR3: CACSEDQGWGNQPQHF. In DNA, the CDR3 is TGTGCCTGCAGTGAAGACCAGGGATGGGGCAATCAGCCCCAGCATTTT.

This chain uses TRBV7-6 with TRBJ2-3; weak D call: TRBD1 (6 bases). CDR1 is SGHVS, CDR2 FNYEAQ, per germline. The CDR3 sequence is 16 residues long. Trimming shortened V by 5 bases and J by 6 bases, and 21 bases separated the two germline ends. This CDR3 is CASSPPRGRALDTQYF. The CDR3 DNA follows: TGTGCCAGCAGCCCGCCCAGGGGCCGCGCCTTGGATACGCAGTATTTT.

This clonotype was found a few times. The CDR3, as DNA: TGCAGCGTTGAAGTTAGTACAGGGAATGAGCAGTTCTTC. As protein: CSVEVSTGNEQFF. The rearrangement uses TRBV29-1 and TRBJ2-1; weak D call: TRBD1 (6 bases). The CDR3 spans 13 residues. Trimming removed 1 base from V and 7 bases from J, with 11 bases in between. Germline V gene data show CDR1 as SQVTM and CDR2 as ANQGSEA.